This paragraph reports one TCR beta chain. Its target is unknown. The data were taken from a study of T cell repertoires in cytomegalovirus infection. Study-wide context: Selected CMV epitopes included recently identified HLA-C-restricted ones as well as well-studied HLA-B-restricted ones. Indications came from public TCR beta signatures; they pointed to CMV infection and to a matching HLA type.

Overall study results and limits: Carriers of CMV plus the relevant HLA were identified by cumulative public TCR beta family frequency.

TCRdb independently ran MiXCR on the reads; one entry per CDR3 protein. The profile covers around 70,000 distinct CDR3 sequences, with around 30% appearing a single time and 45% to 75% taken by the ten largest. This receptor was obtained from a human donor in good health (CMV status not recorded). Some clones in this sample may be carry-over from other donors' samples. Source: CD8+ T cells from cultured PBMCs, taken from culture after CMV antigen stimulation.

The CDR3 here is CATDSTGGSSTDTQYF. DNA for the CDR3: TGCGCCACCGATTCGACAGGGGGGTCTAGCACAGATACGCAGTATTTT. This chain connects TRBV4-1 to TRBJ2-3; the match to TRBD1 covers 9 bases. CDR3 size: 16 residues. CDR1 MGHRA and CDR2 YSYEKL come from the germline V gene. V shed 10 bases and J 0 bases; nucleotides not matched to a gene: 11.